The 19 T cell receptor beta chains given below trace back to one sample, sequenced in a study of response to subunit inactivated influenza vaccine. TCRdb processed the RT-PCR reads anew with MiXCR; each CDR3 protein has one entry. The profile shows approximately 530,000 distinct CDR3 sequences, less than 8% of them singletons. This sample comprised PBMCs from blood, obtained around 2 years after vaccination. These receptors all stem from a man between 50 and 69 years old who received an inactivated influenza vaccine.

Ten or more counts support this clonotype. This sequence joins TRBV11-1 and TRBJ2-2, with D possibly TRBD1 on 6 matching bases. Germline V gene data show CDR1 as SGHAT and CDR2 as FQDESV (reference sequence). CDR3 length: 18 amino acids. V lost 4 bases to trimming and J lost 4 bases, with 22 bases between them. The CDR3 coding sequence is TGTGCCAGCAGCTCAACCCGTACGTTCGACAGGTCCACCGGGGAGCTGTTTTTT. Its protein product is CASSSTRTFDRSTGELFF.

In this sample, this clonotype turned up many times. The CDR3 sequence is CSAGLTGGNNSPLHF. The CDR3 DNA reads as TGCAGTGCTGGATTGACAGGGGGTAATAATTCACCCCTCCACTTT. The chain recombines TRBV20-1 with TRBJ1-6; 9 bases map to TRBD1. This CDR3 is 15 amino acids long. Trimming took 5 bases from V and 5 from J; bases not matched to a gene: 7. Germline assignment: CDR1 DFQATT and CDR2 SNEGSKA (reference sequence).

This chain's CDR3 is CASSLGPAQRGYGYTF. CDR3 sequence (DNA): TGTGCCAGCAGCTTAGGGCCCGCCCAGAGAGGCTATGGCTACACCTTC. This chain connects TRBV7-2 to TRBJ1-2; D not resolved. Trimming removed 1 base at V and 4 bases at J, with 16 bases between. Germline CDR1 is SGHTA and CDR2 is FQGNSA. This CDR3 spans 16 amino acids.

The chain uses TRBV7-2 and TRBJ1-5; D call uncertain. The CDR3 covers 16 residues. In germline, CDR1 is SGHTA, CDR2 FQGNSA. V shed 3 bases and J shed 1 base, with 13 bases lying between them. The chain's CDR3 is CASSLFSTTSNQPQHF. The CDR3 DNA is TGTGCCAGCAGCTTGTTTTCAACTACCAGCAATCAGCCCCAGCATTTT.

This rearrangement joins TRBV6-1 to TRBJ2-1; 7 bases map to TRBD2. The CDR3 contains 16 residues. J gave up 2 bases and V 6 bases, and 10 bases lay outside the gene matches. CDR1 is MNHNS and CDR2 is SASEGT in the germline V gene. For the CDR3, the DNA is TGTGCCAGCAGCCCCCGGACGGGACTAACCTACAATGAGCAGTTCTTC. Its translation is CASSPRTGLTYNEQFF.

This clonotype turned up a few times. The chain employs TRBV3-1 and TRBJ2-7; D remains ambiguous. The V gene's germline CDR1 is LGHDT and CDR2 YNNKEL (reference sequence). This CDR3 is built from 15 residues. Trimming took off 2 bases at V and 3 bases at J, with 14 bases between the two ends. The CDR3 loop reads CASSQSVTAFYEQYF. The CDR3 nucleotides are TGTGCCAGCAGCCAATCCGTGACGGCTTTCTACGAGCAGTACTTC.

This clonotype was seen ten or more times. The CDR3 loop is CASRQGATGELFF. The CDR3 DNA is TGTGCCAGCAGACAGGGGGCCACCGGGGAGCTGTTTTTT. J is TRBJ2-2 and V is TRBV28; 9 nucleotides align to TRBD1. Germline V CDR1 and CDR2: MDHEN, SYDVKM. CDR3 size: 13 residues. The junction had 0 bases not matched to a gene; V was cut back by 6 bases and J by 4 bases. The variable domain in full, with the rest retrieved from reference TRBV28 and TRBJ2-2, is DVKVTQSSRYLVKRTGEKVFLECVQDMDHENMFWYRQDPGLGLRLIYFSYDVKMKEKGDIPEGYSVSREKKERFSLILESASTNQTSMYLCASRQGATGELFFGEGSRLTVL.

This clonotype appeared many times. The V and J genes are TRBV7-8 and TRBJ2-7; D gene ambiguous. With 5 bases removed from V and 3 bases from J, the gap between germline ends came to 14 bases. Germline assignment: CDR1 SGHVS and CDR2 FQNEAQ. This CDR3 region has 14 residues. The CDR3 coding sequence is TGTGCCAGCAGCCTCATGGCGGAAAGCTACGAGCAGTACTTC. Residues: CASSLMAESYEQYF.

V and J are TRBV5-5 and TRBJ1-6; 9 bases are a match to TRBD1. Germline trimming cut 6 bases from V and 9 bases from J; bases unmatched to any gene: 7. Germline assignment: CDR1 SGHKS and CDR2 YYEKEE (reference sequence). This CDR3 is 14 amino acids long. This CDR3 is CASTTGTGSSPLHF. As DNA, the CDR3 is TGTGCCAGCACCACCGGGACAGGGAGTTCACCCCTCCACTTT.

The gene calls are TRBV11-1 and TRBJ2-2, with unresolved D. Germline V gene sequence: CDR1 SGHAT, CDR2 FQDESV (reference sequence). V was shortened by 3 bases and J by 0 bases, with 8 bases between the two germline ends. CDR3 length: 15 residues. CDR3 nucleotides: TGTGCCAGCAGCTTCCGTCAGGCGAACACCGGGGAGCTGTTTTTT. Protein sequence: CASSFRQANTGELFF.

The rearrangement uses TRBV14 and TRBJ2-2; 10 bases are shared with TRBD2. Losses at the gene ends were 1 base for V and 5 bases for J; bases not matched to a gene: 7. The germline CDR1 and CDR2 sequences are SGHDN and FVKESK. This CDR3 has 17 amino acids. The CDR3 DNA is TGTGCCAGCAGCCAAGTGGCTAGCGGGAGAAGAACCGGGGAGCTGTTTTTT. Protein: CASSQVASGRRTGELFF.

The chain carries TRBV30 and TRBJ2-5; D is unresolved. V shed 3 bases and J shed 3 bases, with 14 bases lying between them. Germline values: CDR1 GTSNPN, CDR2 SVGIG (reference sequence). The CDR3 loop spans 14 amino acids. The CDR3 reads CAWSPASVKETQYF. The CDR3 DNA follows: TGTGCCTGGAGCCCCGCGTCAGTGAAAGAGACCCAGTACTTC.

This clonotype was recorded many times. The chain recombines TRBV27 with TRBJ2-5, with D perhaps matching TRBD2 (6 bases). This CDR3 is built from 14 residues. The germline V gene encodes CDR1 MNHEY and CDR2 SMNVEV (reference sequence). V gave up 3 bases and J gave up 5 bases, with 13 bases separating them. In DNA form, the CDR3 reads TGTGCCAGCAGTTTCTTGGGGGAGGTTGAGACCCAGTACTTC. Its translation is CASSFLGEVETQYF.

This clonotype showed up many times. J is TRBJ2-1 and V is TRBV3-1; D unclear. The CDR3 totals 13 residues. Trimming took 0 bases from V and 12 from J, leaving 12 bases between them. Germline V gives CDR1 LGHDT, CDR2 YNNKEL (reference sequence). The CDR3 sequence: CASSQDRTVAQFF. CDR3 nucleotides: TGTGCCAGCAGCCAAGATAGAACAGTTGCGCAGTTCTTC.

The chain is built from TRBV20-1 and TRBJ2-7, with TRBD2 identical over 10 bases. V lost 6 bases and J lost 3; bases outside the gene matches: 11. This CDR3 spans 15 amino acids. CDR1 and CDR2 (germline): DFQATT, SNEGSKA (reference sequence). The CDR3 here is CSAMGTSGTNYEQYF. The CDR3, as DNA: TGCAGTGCGATGGGAACTAGCGGGACTAACTACGAGCAGTACTTC.

This clonotype turned up a few times. The chain combines TRBV3-1 with TRBJ2-3; the D gene is possibly TRBD1 (7 bases). Trimming took off 4 bases at V and 11 bases at J, with 22 bases between the two ends. The germline CDR1 and CDR2 sequences are LGHDT and YNNKEL (reference sequence). The length of the CDR3 is 15 residues. The CDR3 loop is CASSPGGRGFRKQYF. CDR3 bases: TGTGCCAGCAGCCCAGGGGGGCGGGGCTTTAGGAAGCAGTATTTT.

The rearrangement joins TRBV5-1 to TRBJ2-3, with TRBD1 matching 7 bases. Germline V lookup: CDR1 SGHRS, CDR2 YFSETQ. The CDR3 is 14 amino acids. The V and J ends lost 5 bases and 4 bases, in that order; junction bases with no gene match: 7. CDR3 amino acids: CASSSGQASDTQYF. CDR3 DNA: TGCGCCAGCAGTTCCGGACAGGCCTCAGATACGCAGTATTTT.

This chain joins TRBV5-4 and TRBJ2-2; D call uncertain. The V gene's germline CDR1 is SGHNT and CDR2 YYREEE (reference sequence). This CDR3 has 14 residues. V lost 0 bases, J lost 7 bases, and 10 bases lay in between. CDR3 coding DNA: TGTGCCAGCAGCTTGGAGAATAAACGCGGGGAGCTGTTTTTT. Its protein is CASSLENKRGELFF.

In this sample, this clonotype turned up many times. The chain joins TRBV29-1 to TRBJ1-2, with D maybe TRBD1 (6 bases). Trimming removed 5 bases from V and 4 bases from J, with 14 bases in between. CDR1 and CDR2 from the germline V gene are SQVTM and ANQGSEA. The CDR3 spans 13 residues. The CDR3 nucleotides are TGCAGCGTTAGCACCGGGACAACCTATGGCTACACCTTC. Residues: CSVSTGTTYGYTF.